A selection of T cell receptor beta chains follows, all from one sample in a study of T cells in Graves' hyperthyroidism and ophthalmopathy. One entry per CDR3 protein results from TCRdb running MiXCR on the multiplex PCR reads. This table has about 640,000 distinct CDR3 sequences, roughly 20% appearing once. The sample comprised blood. The origin of the receptors is a man aged 30 to 39 with Graves' ophthalmopathy. Both conserved end residues are part of each CDR3. A D gene is named only where the DNA matches it firmly. Clone sizes are given selectively: once, few, many, or a class where the clone is expanded.

- many TRBJ1-1 TRBV7-9 TGTGCCAGCAGCTTAGGGCAGTATGCTGAAGCTTTCTTT CASSLGQYAEAFF
TRBD1 - TRBJ2-2 TRBV6-9 TGTGCCAGCAGTTCCGGACAGGTCCACCCCGGGGAGCTGTTTTTT CASSSGQVHPGELFF
- once TRBJ1-5 TRBV5-6 TGTGCCAGCAGCCGGGTCGGGACGGGGGGCAATCAGCCCCAGCATTTT CASSRVGTGGNQPQHF
- few TRBJ1-4 TRBV4-2 TGTGCCAGCAGCCAAGACCAAAAACTGTTTTTT CASSQDQKLFF
- - TRBJ1-3 TRBV5-7 TGTGCCAGCAGCTTAGACGGTTCGCCTGGAAACACCATATATTTT CASSLDGSPGNTIYF
TRBD2 - TRBJ2-1 TRBV3-1 TGTGCCAGCAGCCAAGCACCCCGCCGACTAGCGGGAGACGGCAATGAGCAGTTCTTC CASSQAPRRLAGDGNEQFF
- many TRBJ2-2 TRBV2 TGTGCCAGCAGTGAAAGCCGGGAGCGCGACACCGGGGAGCTGTTTTTT CASSESRERDTGELFF
- few TRBJ2-1 TRBV7-6 TGTGCCAGCAGCGGCACTCTAGCAGCCCGGGGTGGGGAGCAGTTCTTC CASSGTLAARGGEQFF
- few TRBJ1-5 TRBV18 TGTGCCAGCTCCTCGAACCTGTCGGGGCGAGGGCAGCCCCAGCATTTT CASSSNLSGRGQPQHF
- few TRBJ1-1 TRBV20-1 TGCAGTGCTAGTCCGCAGGTTGGGATGAACACTGAAGCTTTCTTT CSASPQVGMNTEAFF
- many TRBJ1-2 TRBV6-1 TGTGCCAGCAGTTACGCCAGGGCCTATGGCTACACCTTC CASSYARAYGYTF
- - TRBJ1-4 TRBV4-1 TGCGCCAGCAGCCAAGAGGAGGGTGGGAATGAAAAACTGTTTTTT CASSQEEGGNEKLFF
TRBD2 - TRBJ2-1 TRBV19 TGTGCCAGTACCACCGGACTAGCGGGAGCTTATGAGCAGTTCTTC CASTTGLAGAYEQFF
TRBD1 few TRBJ2-1 TRBV5-6 TGTGCCAGCAGCCCGGACAGGCCCGCCTACAATGAGCAGTTCTTC CASSPDRPAYNEQFF
- - TRBJ2-6 TRBV27 TGTGCCAGCAGCCCCGAGGCAGCGACGTCTGGGGCCAACGTCCTGACTTTC CASSPEAATSGANVLTF
- - TRBJ2-7 TRBV7-9 TGTGCCAGCAGCTTAGACGGGGCGGGATCCTACGAGCAGTACTTC CASSLDGAGSYEQYF
TRBD1 few TRBJ2-5 TRBV6-5 TGTGCCAGCAGTTACCGGAATTATGCAGGGGGCCCCTTGGAAGAGACCCAGTACTTC CASSYRNYAGGPLEETQYF
- - TRBJ2-7 TRBV15 TGTGCCACCAGCAGAGATTCCGTCGGAAGGGAAGCATACGAGCAGTACTTC CATSRDSVGREAYEQYF
- few TRBJ2-7 TRBV15 TGTGCCACCAGCCCGGGGACTCGTATACCCTACGAGCAGTACTTC CATSPGTRIPYEQYF
- few TRBJ1-1 TRBV12-3/TRBV12-4 TGTGCCAGCAGTTTAGCGCCCGAGGTCGGGACTGAAGCTTTCTTT CASSLAPEVGTEAFF
TRBD1 many TRBJ2-7 TRBV19 TGTGCCAGTAGTCCATACAACCCTCGACAGGGGGACGAGCAGTACTTC CASSPYNPRQGDEQYF
- many TRBJ2-5 TRBV20-1 TGCAGTGCTATAGAAGGGCTAGAGACCCAGTACTTC CSAIEGLETQYF
TRBD1 many TRBJ1-2 TRBV28 TGTGCCATCACAACCCAGGGGGCTCTCGGCTACACCTTC CAITTQGALGYTF
TRBD1 - TRBJ2-7 TRBV5-6 TGTGCCAGCAGCTACGCCGGGACAGTACCTACGGGGCAGTACTTC CASSYAGTVPTGQYF
- many TRBJ1-1 TRBV28 TGTGCCAGCACCCCTCCGGGTGTGAACACTGAAGCTTTCTTT CASTPPGVNTEAFF
- - TRBJ2-6 TRBV5-1 TGCGCCAGCAGCTCCCTTCCGGTCTCTGGGGCCAACGTCCTGACTTTC CASSSLPVSGANVLTF
TRBD2 - TRBJ2-1 TRBV2 TGTGCCACGGGCGGGACAGGGTTGGTAGCGGGAGGGTACAATGAGCAGTTCTTC CATGGTGLVAGGYNEQFF
TRBD2 - TRBJ2-3 TRBV4-3 TGCGCCAGCAGCCAAGGACTAGCGGGAGGTGAGGGGACGCAGTATTTT CASSQGLAGGEGTQYF
TRBD1 - TRBJ1-5 TRBV6-1 TGTGCCAGCAATCCGGGACAGGGTGACAATCAGCCCCAGCATTTT CASNPGQGDNQPQHF
- - TRBJ2-1 TRBV7-3 TGTGCCAGCAGCTTAAGAGGCCAGGGGCCCCGAGATAGGTTCTTC CASSLRGQGPRDRFF
- few TRBJ2-7 TRBV20-1 TGCAGTGCCCCGAACGGGTACGAGCAGTACTTC CSAPNGYEQYF
- few TRBJ1-4 TRBV7-2 TGTGCCAGCAGCCAATCGCAAGGCCGTAATGAAAAACTGTTTTTT CASSQSQGRNEKLFF
TRBD1 many TRBJ2-7 TRBV19 TGTGCCAGTAGTTCAGGGGGCGGCGAGCAGTACTTC CASSSGGGEQYF
- many TRBJ1-1 TRBV28 TGTGCCAGCAGTCCCCTTTTCAACACTGAAGCTTTCTTT CASSPLFNTEAFF
- - TRBJ2-1 TRBV13 TGTGCCAGCAGCGCTAGCATGGGGTCGGATGAGCAGTTCTTC CASSASMGSDEQFF
TRBD1 few TRBJ2-1 TRBV6-2/TRBV6-3 TGTGCCAGCAGTTACCTGCTAGGGACAGGAGCTACCAATGAGCAGTTCTTC CASSYLLGTGATNEQFF
- few TRBJ1-3 TRBV3-1 TGTGCCAGCAGCCAAGACCACAGGTTCATCTCTGGAAACACCATATATTTT CASSQDHRFISGNTIYF
- - TRBJ1-6 TRBV10-3 TGTGCCATCAGTGACGGGACAAAGAGCTCCTATAATTCACCCCTCCACTTT CAISDGTKSSYNSPLHF
- - TRBJ2-5 TRBV20-1 TGCAGTGCGCTAGGACAGACCGGGGAGACCCAGTACTTC CSALGQTGETQYF
- many TRBJ1-5 TRBV20-1 TGCAGTGCTAGAGATCCGGCAGGATCTAGGAACAATCAGCCCCAGCATTTT CSARDPAGSRNNQPQHF
TRBD2 - TRBJ2-1 TRBV10-2 TGCGCCAGCAGTGAGGAGGGGCTAGCGGGAGGGCCCGCGCCGAGCTCCTACAATGAGCAGTTCTTC CASSEEGLAGGPAPSSYNEQFF
- few TRBJ2-7 TRBV5-1 TGCGCCAGCAGCCCCCTGGAAGCCGCCTACGAGCAGTACTTC CASSPLEAAYEQYF
- few TRBJ1-6 TRBV3-1 TGTGCCAGCAGCCAAGATAACCGGGACCTTCAGACCCTCCACTTT CASSQDNRDLQTLHF
- few TRBJ1-2 TRBV7-9 TGTGCCAGCAGCCGGGACGCCCACGGCTACACCTTC CASSRDAHGYTF
TRBD1 - TRBJ2-7 TRBV9 TGTGCCAGCAGCGTAGGAATGAGGACAGGGATCGACGAGCAGTACTTC CASSVGMRTGIDEQYF
- - TRBJ2-7 TRBV19 TGTGCCAGTAGTCCCCGCAGTACCGACCACTCCTACGAGCAGTACTTC CASSPRSTDHSYEQYF
- few TRBJ2-5 TRBV7-9 TGTGCCAGCAGCCGATACCTTGGGGAGACCCAGTACTTC CASSRYLGETQYF
TRBD1 few TRBJ1-5 TRBV6-1 TGTGCCAGCAGTGGAAACAGGGGGCCGGGACAGCCCCAGCATTTT CASSGNRGPGQPQHF
TRBD2 many TRBJ2-5 TRBV29-1 TGCAGCGTTGAGGGTCTACTAGCGGGAGGCCCCGAGACCCAGTACTTC CSVEGLLAGGPETQYF
TRBD2 few TRBJ2-5 TRBV3-1 TGTGCCAGCAGCCAACAACTAGCGACTGGGGAGACCCAGTACTTC CASSQQLATGETQYF
TRBD1 many TRBJ1-4 TRBV3-1 TGTGCCAGCAGCCAATGGGGGACAGGGGAGGAAAAACTGTTTTTT CASSQWGTGEEKLFF
- few TRBJ1-4 TRBV7-2 TGTGCCAGCAGCACCAAGGCCGGGGGAACTACAACTAATGAAAAACTGTTTTTT CASSTKAGGTTTNEKLFF
- few TRBJ1-1 TRBV6-2/TRBV6-3 TGTGCCAGCAGTTACTCGAGAGGGTTCCCAAACACTGAAGCTTTCTTT CASSYSRGFPNTEAFF
- many TRBJ2-5 TRBV28 TGTGCCAGCAGTTCGTCGACCCCGACGCTACAAGAGACCCAGTACTTC CASSSSTPTLQETQYF
- few TRBJ2-7 TRBV6-1 TGTGCCAGCAGTGAAAGGAGGGGGGCAACCTACGAGCAGTACTTC CASSERRGATYEQYF
- - TRBJ2-7 TRBV20-1 TGCAGTGTGAGGCCTGGCGACTCCTACGAGCAGTACTTC CSVRPGDSYEQYF
- many TRBJ1-1 TRBV2 TGTGCCAGCAGTGAACCAGGGTCGAACACTGAAGCTTTCTTT CASSEPGSNTEAFF
TRBD2 - TRBJ2-5 TRBV14 TGTGCCAGCAGCCGACGGCACGGGACTAGCGGACCCCAAGAGACCCAGTACTTC CASSRRHGTSGPQETQYF
- - TRBJ1-1 TRBV18 TGTGCCAGCTCACCCTTGGGGCGGGGGACTGAAGCTTTCTTT CASSPLGRGTEAFF
- few TRBJ2-7 TRBV9 TGTGCCAGCAGCGTAAACCCGTCCTACGAGCAGTACTTC CASSVNPSYEQYF